Each of the 12 T cell receptor beta chains below was sequenced from the same sample in a study of blood T cell repertoires in COVID-19. This table comes from immunoSEQ multiplex PCR, and its TCRdb copy is limited to in-frame clones, with some not included. The sample has roughly 240,000 clones, 86% seen once. The source material was peripheral blood. All receptors derive from a woman in her sixties or seventies who had recovered from COVID-19.

This chain links TRBV13 with TRBJ1-6; D might be TRBD1 (6 bases). Germline CDR1 is PRHDT and CDR2 is FYEKMQ (reference sequence). The CDR3 length is 14 residues. Trimming removed 2 bases from V and 6 bases from J, with 8 bases in between. The CDR3 DNA reads TGTGCCAGCAGCTTAAAAGGGGGTAATTCACCCCTCCACTTT. It translates to CASSLKGGNSPLHF.

This clone was found once. This sequence joins TRBV28 and TRBJ1-1, with D possibly TRBD1 on 5 matching bases. With 2 bases removed from V and 5 bases from J, the gap between germline ends came to 12 bases. The CDR3 spans 14 residues. Germline loops: CDR1 MDHEN, CDR2 SYDVKM. The CDR3 spells CASSLPTVGTEAFF. In DNA form, the CDR3 reads TGTGCCAGCAGTTTACCGACAGTAGGGACTGAAGCTTTCTTT. The full variable domain, its missing parts supplied by reference TRBV28 and TRBJ1-1, is DVKVTQSSRYLVKRTGEKVFLECVQDMDHENMFWYRQDPGLGLRLIYFSYDVKMKEKGDIPEGYSVSREKKERFSLILESASTNQTSMYLCASSLPTVGTEAFFGQGTRLTVV.

V is TRBV28 and J is TRBJ2-7; perhaps TRBD1 as D (5 bases). Trimming removed 6 bases at V and 7 bases at J, with 16 bases between. Germline V gene lookup returns CDR1 MDHEN and CDR2 SYDVKM. CDR3 size: 13 residues. CDR3 DNA: TGTGCCAGCAGGCAGGGTGGGGTTAGAGAGCAGTACTTC. It codes for CASRQGGVREQYF.

This clone was observed a single time. This chain uses TRBV6-5 with TRBJ2-3; 9 bases line up with TRBD1. The CDR3 consists of 15 residues. Germline V CDR1 and CDR2: MNHEY, SVGAGI. J was trimmed by 7 bases and V by 1 base; bases with no gene match: 6. The CDR3 DNA follows: TGTGCCAGCAGTTACTGGGGACAGGGTTTACATACGCAGTATTTT. This gives the protein CASSYWGQGLHTQYF.

This clone was observed a single time. V gene TRBV3-1 (or the pseudogene TRBV3-2) combines with J gene TRBJ2-7, with TRBD2 matching over 14 bases. After removal of 4 bases from V and 4 bases from J, the junction contained 6 bases not matched to a gene. This CDR3 is 16 amino acids long. Germline V gene lookup returns CDR1 LGHDT and CDR2 YNNKEL (reference sequence). Written as DNA, the CDR3 is TGTGCCAGCAGCCTGGGACTAGCGGGGGCTAATTACGAGCAGTACTTC. Translated: CASSLGLAGANYEQYF.

This sequence joins TRBV20-1 and TRBJ2-5; a weak D match, TRBD1 (5 bases). There are 12 residues in the CDR3. V lost 3 bases and J lost 4, with 9 bases in between. Germline CDR1 reads DFQATT; CDR2 reads SNEGSKA (reference sequence). Here the CDR3 DNA reads TGCAGTGCTAGTCGGACAATAGAGACCCAGTACTTC. Its translation is CSASRTIETQYF.

This sequence joins TRBV6-1 and TRBJ2-1; 7 bases are a match to TRBD1. Germline V gene lookup returns CDR1 MNHNS and CDR2 SASEGT. CDR3 size: 14 residues. The V gene end was trimmed by 3 bases and the J gene end by 3 bases; junction bases not matched to a gene: 2. This CDR3 is CASSDGTVYNEQFF. In nucleotides, the CDR3 is TGTGCCAGCAGTGATGGGACAGTCTACAATGAGCAGTTCTTC.

This clone was observed a few times. CDR3 residues: CASSATVGGAEEQFF. Here the CDR3 DNA reads TGTGCCAGCAGCGCCACGGTAGGGGGGGCAGAGGAGCAGTTCTTC. The chain joins TRBV5-4 to TRBJ2-1; a weak D match, TRBD2 (7 bases). Trimming took off 4 bases at V and 10 bases at J, with 21 bases between the two ends. The germline CDR1 and CDR2 sequences are SGHNT and YYREEE (reference sequence). The CDR3 loop spans 15 amino acids.

This chain uses TRBV7-2 with TRBJ2-1; 9 bases map to TRBD2. This CDR3 contains 15 residues. Trimming cost V 1 base and J 5 bases; bases outside gene matches: 3. The V gene's germline CDR1 is SGHTA and CDR2 FQGNSA. This CDR3 reads CASSLVRGGNNEQFF. The CDR3 region has the DNA TGTGCCAGCAGCTTAGTGCGGGGGGGAAACAATGAGCAGTTCTTC.

This rearrangement joins TRBV15 to TRBJ2-1; TRBD2 agrees at 10 bases. V lost 5 bases and J lost 6; bases outside the gene matches: 7. Germline V gene lookup returns CDR1 LNHNV and CDR2 YYDKDF (reference sequence). This CDR3 region has 15 residues. Here the CDR3 reads CATSPRTSGINEQFF. In DNA, the CDR3 is TGTGCCACCAGCCCTCGAACTAGCGGGATCAATGAGCAGTTCTTC.

This rearrangement joins TRBV1 to TRBJ2-3; the table's D call, TRBD2, was not checked against the DNA. TRBV1 is termed a pseudogene. The CDR3 contains 22 residues. For the CDR3, the DNA is TGCACCAGCAGCCAAGATAACATGCGACTAGCGGGGGGGTCGGAGGGCACAGATACGCAGTATTTT. This translates into CTSSQDNMRLAGGSEGTDTQYF.

The chain couples TRBV18 to TRBJ1-2; D is perhaps TRBD1 (5 bases). Trimming took 3 bases from V and 8 from J, leaving 16 bases between them. The CDR3 is 14 amino acids. Germline values: CDR1 KGHSH, CDR2 LQKENI. CDR3 nucleotide sequence: TGTGCCAGCTCACCGATCTCCGGGACTGAGGGCTACACCTTC. It specifies CASSPISGTEGYTF.